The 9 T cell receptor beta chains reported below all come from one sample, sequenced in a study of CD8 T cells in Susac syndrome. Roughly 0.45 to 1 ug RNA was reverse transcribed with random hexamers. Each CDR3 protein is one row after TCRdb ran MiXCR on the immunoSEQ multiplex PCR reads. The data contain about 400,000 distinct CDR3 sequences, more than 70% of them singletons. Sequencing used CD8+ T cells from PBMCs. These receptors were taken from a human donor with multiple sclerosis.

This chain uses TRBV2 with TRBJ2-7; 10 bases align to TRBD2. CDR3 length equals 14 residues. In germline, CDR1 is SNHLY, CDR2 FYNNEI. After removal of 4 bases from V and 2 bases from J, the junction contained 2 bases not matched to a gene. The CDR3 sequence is CASSVGLATYEQYF. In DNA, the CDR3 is TGTGCCAGCAGTGTGGGACTAGCGACCTACGAGCAGTACTTC.

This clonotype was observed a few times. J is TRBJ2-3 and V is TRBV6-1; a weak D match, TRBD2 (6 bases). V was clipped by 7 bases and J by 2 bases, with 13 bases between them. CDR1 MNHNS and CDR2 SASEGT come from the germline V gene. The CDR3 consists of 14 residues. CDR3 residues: CASTPGLNTDTQYF. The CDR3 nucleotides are TGTGCCAGCACCCCGGGACTGAACACAGATACGCAGTATTTT.

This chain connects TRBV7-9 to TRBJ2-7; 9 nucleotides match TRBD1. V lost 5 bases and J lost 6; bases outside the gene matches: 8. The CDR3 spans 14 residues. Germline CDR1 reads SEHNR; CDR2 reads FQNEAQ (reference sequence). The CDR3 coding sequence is TGTGCCAGCAGCGGACCGGGACAGGGCGCCGAGCAGTACTTC. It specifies CASSGPGQGAEQYF.

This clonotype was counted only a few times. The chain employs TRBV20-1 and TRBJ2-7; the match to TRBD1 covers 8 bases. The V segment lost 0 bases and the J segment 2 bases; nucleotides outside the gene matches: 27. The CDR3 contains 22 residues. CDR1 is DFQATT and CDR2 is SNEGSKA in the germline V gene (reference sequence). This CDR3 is CSARDDDRPGQVLSSKTYEQYF. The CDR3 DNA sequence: TGCAGTGCTAGAGACGACGATCGGCCGGGACAGGTTTTAAGCTCGAAAACCTACGAGCAGTACTTC.

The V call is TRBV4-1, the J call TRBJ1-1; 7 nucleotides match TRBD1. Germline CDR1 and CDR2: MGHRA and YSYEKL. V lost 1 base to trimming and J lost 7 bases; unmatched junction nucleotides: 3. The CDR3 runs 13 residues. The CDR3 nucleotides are TGCGCCAGCAGCCAAGTTGGGACAGATGAAGCTTTCTTT. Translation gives CASSQVGTDEAFF.

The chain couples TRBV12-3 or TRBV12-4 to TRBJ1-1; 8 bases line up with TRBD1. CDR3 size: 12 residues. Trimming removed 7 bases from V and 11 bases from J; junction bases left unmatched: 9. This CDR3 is CASTAQTGDAFF. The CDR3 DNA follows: TGTGCCAGCACCGCACAGACAGGGGATGCTTTCTTT.

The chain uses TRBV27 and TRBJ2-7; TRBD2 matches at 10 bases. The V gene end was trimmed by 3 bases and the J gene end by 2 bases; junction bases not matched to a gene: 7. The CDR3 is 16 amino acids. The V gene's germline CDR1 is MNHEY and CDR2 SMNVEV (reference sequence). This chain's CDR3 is CASSLTHGLAAYEQYF. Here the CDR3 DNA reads TGTGCCAGCAGTTTGACACATGGACTAGCGGCCTACGAGCAGTACTTC.

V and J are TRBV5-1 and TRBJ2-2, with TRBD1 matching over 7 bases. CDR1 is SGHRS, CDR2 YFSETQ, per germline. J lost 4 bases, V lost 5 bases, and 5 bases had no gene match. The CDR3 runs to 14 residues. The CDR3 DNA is TGCGCCAGCAGACGGCAGGGGGTCACCGGGGAGCTGTTTTTT. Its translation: CASRRQGVTGELFF.

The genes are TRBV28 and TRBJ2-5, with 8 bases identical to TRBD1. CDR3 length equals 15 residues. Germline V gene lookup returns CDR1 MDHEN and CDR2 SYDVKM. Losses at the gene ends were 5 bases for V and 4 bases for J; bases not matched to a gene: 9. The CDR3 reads CASSPDRVSPETQYF. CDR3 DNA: TGTGCCAGCAGTCCGGACAGGGTATCTCCAGAGACCCAGTACTTC.